The rows below give T cell receptor beta chains drawn from one sample of a study of T-cell reconstitution after alpha-beta-depleted transplantation in children. Each CDR3 protein is one row after TCRdb ran MiXCR on the PCR reads. The sample lists roughly 490,000 distinct CDR3 sequences; 11% were seen once. The starting material was PBMCs, mostly from graft donor cells, obtained 180 days after TCRalphabeta/CD19-depleted stem cell transplant. The receptor source for this set is a female patient aged 2-9 years who had a stem cell transplant for aplastic anemia, so the T cells may come from the graft donor. The CDR3 runs from the conserved cysteine through the conserved F or W. Fields, in order: J gene, V gene, D gene, clone size, CDR3 DNA, CDR3 protein. D genes are given only for firm matches. Clone size is given for some rows only: seen once, a few or many times, or a class if the clone is expanded.

TRBJ2-5 TRBV15 TRBD1 . TGTGCCACCAGCAGAGTTACAGGGGGCCGGGAGACCCAGTACTTC CATSRVTGGRETQYF
TRBJ1-5 TRBV11-1 TRBD1 . TGTGCCAGCAGCTTGGACAGGGGGACCGGCAATCAGCCCCAGCATTTT CASSLDRGTGNQPQHF
TRBJ2-1 TRBV4-3 . few TGCGCCAGCAGCCAATTCCGGGAGTCAAGCTCCTACAATGAGCAGTTCTTC CASSQFRESSSYNEQFF
TRBJ1-2 TRBV29-1 . . TGCAGCGCAGACCCGACCGTTGGCTACACCTTC CSADPTVGYTF
TRBJ2-5 TRBV12-3/TRBV12-4 TRBD1 many TGTGCCAGCAGTCCGCCTAGGGGGCGGCAGGGGACCCAGTACTTC CASSPPRGRQGTQYF
TRBJ1-1 TRBV12-3/TRBV12-4 . few TGTGCCAGCACCATATACAGGGCCGGTGGGAACACTGAAGCTTTCTTT CASTIYRAGGNTEAFF
TRBJ2-1 TRBV12-3/TRBV12-4 TRBD1 many TGTGCCAGCACTTTCCCCGGGACAGGGTACAATGAGCAGTTCTTC CASTFPGTGYNEQFF
TRBJ2-5 TRBV7-3 . few TGTGCCAGCAGCTTAACCAGGGAAGAGACCCAGTACTTC CASSLTREETQYF
TRBJ2-2 TRBV3-1 TRBD1 . TGTGCCAGCAGCACGAATTCCGGGACAGGGGTCCCATCTGAGACGAACACCGGGGAGCTGTTTTTT CASSTNSGTGVPSETNTGELFF
TRBJ1-1 TRBV7-2 . few TGTGCCAGCAGCCACCACAAGGGTATCGCTTTCTTT CASSHHKGIAFF
TRBJ2-1 TRBV18 TRBD2 few TGTGCCAGCTCACCGTTAGAGAGTAGCGGGAGTAATGAGCAGTTCTTC CASSPLESSGSNEQFF
TRBJ2-3 TRBV4-2 TRBD1 . TGTGCCATCGGCCCTGGGAGTCTCGGGGGACAGGGGTTAATCACAGATACGCAGTATTTT CAIGPGSLGGQGLITDTQYF
TRBJ1-5 TRBV5-1 . many TGCGCCAGCAGCCCAGGCACTTACAATCAGCCCCAGCATTTT CASSPGTYNQPQHF
TRBJ1-1 TRBV14 TRBD1 . TGTGCCAGCAGCAACCCGACAGGGGGCAGGACTGAAGCTTTCTTT CASSNPTGGRTEAFF
TRBJ2-1 TRBV6-1 . once TGTGCCATACGCCTAAGGGACTTCTACAGTGAGCAGTTCTTC CAIRLRDFYSEQFF
TRBJ2-6 TRBV12-3/TRBV12-4 . few TGTGCCAGCATTCCCTGGGGTTCTGGGGCCAACGTCCTGACTTTC CASIPWGSGANVLTF
TRBJ2-3 TRBV9 . many TGTGCCAGCAGCGTAGGGACTCCAGATACGCAGTATTTT CASSVGTPDTQYF
TRBJ2-7 TRBV11-3 TRBD1 . TGTGCCAGCAGCGCCAGGACAGGAATTTTTTACGAGCAGTACTTC CASSARTGIFYEQYF